These 21 T cell receptor beta chains share one sample of origin, sequenced in a study of shared clonotypes between healthy human individuals. Generated by immunoSEQ multiplex PCR, the TCRdb table keeps only in-frame clones and is missing some. The table includes roughly 2.2 million clones, about 90% detected once. The sequencing sample was made of naive CD4+ T cells from PBMCs. Sample subset: CD45RA+ positively selected. All receptors come from a man between 18 and 35 years old in good health. Some clones in this sample may be carry-over from other donors' samples.

V and J are TRBV6-5 and TRBJ2-2, with a tentative D call TRBD1 (5 bases). Per germline, CDR1 MNHEY and CDR2 SVGAGI. Trimming removed 0 bases at V and 0 bases at J, with 5 bases between. The CDR3 sequence is 15 residues long. This CDR3 reads CASSYSQANTGELFF. CDR3 DNA: TGTGCCAGCAGTTACTCACAGGCGAACACCGGGGAGCTGTTTTTT.

The chain uses TRBV19 and TRBJ2-1; D not certain. CDR1 LNHDA and CDR2 SQIVND come from the germline V gene (reference sequence). This CDR3 region has 14 residues. V gave up 3 bases and J gave up 0 bases, with 6 bases separating them. The CDR3 here is CASSMGTSYNEQFF. Written as DNA, the CDR3 is TGTGCCAGTAGTATGGGAACCTCCTACAATGAGCAGTTCTTC.

This sequence joins TRBV11-1 and TRBJ1-1; possibly TRBD1 for D (5 bases). V was cut by 7 bases and J by 5 bases, with 17 bases left in between. The CDR3 is 14 residues long. Germline V gene data show CDR1 as SGHAT and CDR2 as FQDESV (reference sequence). CDR3 nucleotides: TGTGCCAGCACCCCCAGTGGGGGGAATACTGAAGCTTTCTTT. Its translation is CASTPSGGNTEAFF.

The chain links TRBV30 to TRBJ2-5; D gene unclear. The V end was cut by 1 base, the J end by 7 bases, with 4 bases between. The length of the CDR3 is 10 residues. The germline V gene has CDR1 GTSNPN and CDR2 SVGIG (reference sequence). The CDR3 DNA follows: TGTGCCTGGAGTGGTGCGACCCAGTACTTC. Translation gives CAWSGATQYF.

The chain has TRBV27 and TRBJ1-1; tentatively, D is TRBD1 (5 bases). V shed 1 base and J shed 1 base, with 13 bases lying between them. CDR1 and CDR2 (germline): MNHEY, SMNVEV (reference sequence). This CDR3 comprises 16 residues. The DNA for the CDR3 is TGTGCCAGCAGTTTATATTCGGGGGTGGGGAACACTGAAGCTTTCTTT. This codes for CASSLYSGVGNTEAFF.

The V and J genes are TRBV6-1 and TRBJ1-2; possible D gene TRBD1, 5 bases. The CDR3 is made up of 15 amino acids. V lost 11 bases and J lost 0, with 19 bases in between. Germline V lookup: CDR1 MNHNS, CDR2 SASEGT. CDR3 region: CAAMPTEHTNYGYTF. CDR3 DNA: TGTGCCGCGATGCCGACAGAGCATACTAACTATGGCTACACCTTC.

This sequence joins TRBV30 and TRBJ2-7; D is possibly TRBD1 (6 bases). CDR3 length equals 13 residues. Trimming took 4 bases from V and 1 from J, leaving 11 bases between them. The V gene's germline CDR1 is GTSNPN and CDR2 SVGIG (reference sequence). CDR3 in DNA: TGTGCCTGGAACGGACAGATATCCTACGAGCAGTACTTC. It is translated as CAWNGQISYEQYF.

In its sample, this clone was seen once. The chain has TRBV14 and TRBJ2-7, with 7 positions matching TRBD1. This CDR3 contains 15 residues. CDR1 is SGHDN, CDR2 FVKESK, per germline. With V trimmed by 2 bases and J by 5 bases, 9 bases remained unmatched. CDR3 sequence: CASSQLGQLLHEQYF. The CDR3 coding sequence is TGTGCCAGCAGCCAACTGGGACAGTTGCTCCACGAGCAGTACTTC.

The chain combines TRBV18 with TRBJ1-2, with D tentatively TRBD1 (5 bases). The CDR3 runs 15 residues. Per the germline V gene, CDR1 is KGHSH and CDR2 is LQKENI. V gave up 6 bases and J gave up 4 bases, with 18 bases separating them. The DNA for the CDR3 is TGTGCCAGCTCCGAGGGGCAGGGCGCAATCTATGGCTACACCTTC. Its translation is CASSEGQGAIYGYTF. The entire variable domain, with the rest obtained from reference TRBV18 and TRBJ1-2, is as follows: NAGVMQNPRHLVRRRGQEARLRCSPMKGHSHVYWYRQLPEEGLKFMVYLQKENIIDESGMPKERFSAEFPKEGPSILRIQQVVRGDSAAYFCASSEGQGAIYGYTFGSGTRLTVV.

The chain carries TRBV5-1 and TRBJ2-1; TRBD1 matches at 12 bases. This CDR3 has 16 amino acids. V shed 0 bases and J 5 bases; nucleotides not matched to a gene: 3. CDR1 is SGHRS and CDR2 is YFSETQ in the germline V gene. CDR3 nucleotide sequence: TGCGCCAGCAGCTTGGACGGGACAGGGGGCAACAATGAGCAGTTCTTC. Translating gives CASSLDGTGGNNEQFF.

The chain carries TRBV11-1 and TRBJ1-1; the match to TRBD1 covers 7 bases. Germline lookup yields CDR1 SGHAT and CDR2 FQDESV (reference sequence). This CDR3 contains 13 residues. Losses at the gene ends were 7 bases for V and 3 bases for J; bases not matched to a gene: 5. CDR3 protein: CASTRQGDTEAFF. The CDR3 coding sequence is TGTGCCAGCACCAGACAGGGAGACACTGAAGCTTTCTTT.

On this clone: Other nucleotide sequences from this sample produce the same CDR3. The chain carries TRBV7-9 and TRBJ2-3; possibly TRBD1 for D (5 bases). The germline gives CDR1 SEHNR, CDR2 FQNEAQ (reference sequence). With 5 bases removed from V and 2 bases from J, the gap between germline ends came to 11 bases. The CDR3 is 14 amino acids. The CDR3 nucleotides read TGTGCCAGCAGCCTTCTAGGGGCCACAGATACGCAGTATTTT. It encodes CASSLLGATDTQYF.

This clone showed up just once. The CDR3 carries no conserved terminal phenylalanine or tryptophan, so it likely arises from a read error. J is TRBJ1-2 and V is TRBV5-1; D gene ambiguous. V was trimmed by 0 bases and J by 4 bases, leaving 13 bases between them. The V gene's germline CDR1 is SGHRS and CDR2 YFSETQ. The CDR3 runs to 15 residues. The CDR3 DNA follows: TGCGCCAGCAGCTTGGGGCACTCGGTGGGCTATGGCTACACCTCC. Translating it yields CASSLGHSVGYGYTS.

This chain connects TRBV7-9 to TRBJ1-1; TRBD1 is a possible D gene (5 bases). From germline, CDR1 is SEHNR and CDR2 FQNEAQ (reference sequence). Trimming stripped 11 bases from V and 10 bases from J, with 23 bases between. The CDR3 sequence is 13 residues long. CDR3 residues: CAGGADVGAGAFF. CDR3 in DNA: TGTGCCGGCGGGGCGGATGTGGGTGCGGGAGCTTTCTTT.

The chain links TRBV27 to TRBJ1-4; D ambiguous. V was cut by 4 bases and J by 3 bases, with 15 bases left in between. The CDR3 consists of 16 residues. Germline loops: CDR1 MNHEY, CDR2 SMNVEV (reference sequence). The CDR3 nucleotides are TGTGCCAGCAGTTCGAGAAGGACGGGTTCTAATGAAAAACTGTTTTTT. Its translation is CASSSRRTGSNEKLFF.

A single count supports this clone. This chain links TRBV28 with TRBJ1-2; D possibly corresponds to TRBD1 (5 bases). V shed 3 bases and J shed 8 bases, with 22 bases lying between them. CDR3 size: 16 residues. Germline CDR1 MDHEN, CDR2 SYDVKM. The CDR3 sequence is CASSLGLGRSSKGYTF. CDR3 in DNA: TGTGCCAGCAGTTTGGGGCTGGGACGGAGTTCCAAGGGCTACACCTTC.

This chain joins TRBV7-6 and TRBJ2-1, with TRBD2 matching 7 bases. The CDR3 extends over 17 amino acids. Germline values: CDR1 SGHVS, CDR2 FNYEAQ. After removal of 5 bases from V and 0 bases from J, the junction contained 10 bases not matched to a gene. The CDR3 sequence is CASSPFTRGSSYNEQFF. Here the CDR3 DNA reads TGTGCCAGCAGCCCCTTTACTCGCGGGAGCTCCTACAATGAGCAGTTCTTC.

This clone was detected only once. The rearrangement joins TRBV25-1 to TRBJ2-5; D might be TRBD1 (5 bases). Germline V gene lookup returns CDR1 MGHDK and CDR2 SYGVNS. V lost 2 bases to trimming and J lost 4 bases, with 8 bases between them. The CDR3 extends over 13 amino acids. CDR3 sequence (DNA): TGTGCCAGCAGTGAAGTGGGGCGAGAGACCCAGTACTTC. Translation gives CASSEVGRETQYF.

A word on this clone: The junction and the germline gene differ at one end; a read error may be behind it. The rearrangement links TRBV5-1 to TRBJ2-3; D is tentatively TRBD1 or TRBD2 (6 bases each). This CDR3 is 17 amino acids long. Per the germline V gene, CDR1 is SGHRS and CDR2 is YFSETQ. CDR3 nucleotides: TGCGCCAGCAGATTGGGGGGCTATTTGGACATAACAGATACGCAGTATTTT. Its protein is CASRLGGYLDITDTQYF.

The chain employs TRBV21-1 and TRBJ2-3; the D call TRBD1 from the table was never checked on the DNA. TRBV21-1 is labeled a pseudogene. The CDR3 is 17 residues long. The CDR3 DNA is TGTGCCAGCAGCAAAAGGAGAAAGACAGGGATGCGAGATACGCAGTATTTT. Translation gives CASSKRRKTGMRDTQYF.

A remark on this clone: Additional DNA sequences in this sample encode the identical CDR3. The V gene is TRBV6-5, the J gene TRBJ2-7, with 11 positions matching TRBD1. Trimming at V came to 6 bases and at J to 2 bases, leaving 3 bases not matched to a gene. This CDR3 has 14 residues. Germline loops: CDR1 MNHEY, CDR2 SVGAGI. This chain's CDR3 is CASRGTGGTYEQYF. The CDR3 DNA sequence: TGTGCCAGCAGGGGGACAGGGGGGACCTACGAGCAGTACTTC.